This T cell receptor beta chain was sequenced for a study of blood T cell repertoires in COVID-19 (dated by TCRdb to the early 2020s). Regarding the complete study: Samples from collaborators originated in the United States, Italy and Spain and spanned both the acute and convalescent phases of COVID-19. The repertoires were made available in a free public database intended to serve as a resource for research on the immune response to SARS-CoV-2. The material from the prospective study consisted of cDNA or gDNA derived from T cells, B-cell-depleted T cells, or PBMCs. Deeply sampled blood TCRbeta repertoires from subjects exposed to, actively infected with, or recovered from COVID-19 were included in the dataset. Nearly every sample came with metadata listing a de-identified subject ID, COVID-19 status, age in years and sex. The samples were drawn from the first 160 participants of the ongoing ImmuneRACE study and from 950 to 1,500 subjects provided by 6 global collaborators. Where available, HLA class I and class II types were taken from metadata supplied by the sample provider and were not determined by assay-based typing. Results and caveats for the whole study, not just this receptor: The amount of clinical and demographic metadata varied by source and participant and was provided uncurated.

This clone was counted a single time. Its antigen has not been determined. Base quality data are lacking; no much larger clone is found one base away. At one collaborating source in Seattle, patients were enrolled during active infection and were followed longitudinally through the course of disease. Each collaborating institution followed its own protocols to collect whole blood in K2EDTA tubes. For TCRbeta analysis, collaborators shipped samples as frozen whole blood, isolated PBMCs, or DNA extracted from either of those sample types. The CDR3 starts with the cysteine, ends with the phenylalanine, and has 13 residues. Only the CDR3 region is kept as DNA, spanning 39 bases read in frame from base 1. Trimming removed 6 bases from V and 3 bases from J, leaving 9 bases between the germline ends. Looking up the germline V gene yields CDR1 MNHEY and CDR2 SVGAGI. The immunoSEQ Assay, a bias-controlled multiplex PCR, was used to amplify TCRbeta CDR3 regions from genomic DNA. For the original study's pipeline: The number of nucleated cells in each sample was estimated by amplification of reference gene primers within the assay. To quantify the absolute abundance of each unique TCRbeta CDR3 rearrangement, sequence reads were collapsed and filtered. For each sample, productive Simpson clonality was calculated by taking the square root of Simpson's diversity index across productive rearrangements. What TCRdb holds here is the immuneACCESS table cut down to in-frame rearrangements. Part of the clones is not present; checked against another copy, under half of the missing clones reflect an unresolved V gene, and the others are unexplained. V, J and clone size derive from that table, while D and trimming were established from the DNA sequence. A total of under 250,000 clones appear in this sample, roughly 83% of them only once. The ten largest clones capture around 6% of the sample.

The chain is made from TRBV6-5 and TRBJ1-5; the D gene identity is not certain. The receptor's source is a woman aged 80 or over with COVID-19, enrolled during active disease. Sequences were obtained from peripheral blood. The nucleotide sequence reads TGTGCCAGCAGGTCACTTGCCAATCAGCCCCAGCATTTT. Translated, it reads CASRSLANQPQHF.